This TCR beta chain was documented in a study of cytomegalovirus exposure and HLA in healthy donors. About the research overall: Samples from HLA-typed donors yielded some 85 million unique TCRs in an early data release. Clustering assigned approximately 79% of the approximately 400 genotyped donors to the Caucasian-associated ancestry cluster.

13 Jbeta primers and 60 Vbeta primers were used for the PCR. TCRdb's table, derived via immunoSEQ multiplex PCR, lists solely in-frame clones and lacks some. Seen here are about 160,000 clones, roughly 80% observed once, and the top ten hold approximately 1.2%. Study-wide findings and caveats: In a later analysis, productive TCRs from donors in an Asian-associated ancestry cluster reportedly carried fewer N-insertions than the cohort mean. V- and J-gene trimming of TCR beta was linked (in a later analysis) to a missense DCLRE1C variant.

This CDR3 has 17 residues. The V gene end was trimmed by 4 bases and the J gene end by 6 bases; junction bases not matched to a gene: 15. CDR1 and CDR2 from the germline V gene are MDHEN and SYDVKM. This clone was observed a handful of times. Its target is not known. The sequencing input was PBMCs. This chain joins TRBV28 and TRBJ1-2; 9 bases agree with TRBD1. The source of this sequence is a man aged 25-40 years in good health and CMV-seronegative. The CDR3 DNA reads TGTGCCAGCAGTTCCTACTCCGGGACAGGGTTTAAGCATGGCTACACCTTC. Translating it yields CASSSYSGTGFKHGYTF.